This TCR beta chain was observed in a study of blood T cells in healthy people across ages. With a J-beta primer mix and a sample-barcoded 5' primer, a second PCR ran 7 to 11 cycles. MiXCR was run by TCRdb on the 5' RACE reads, yielding one entry per CDR3 protein. The sample consists of 540,000 or so distinct CDR3 sequences, 20% to 30% of them appearing once. The germline V gene encodes CDR1 MNHNY and CDR2 SVGAGI (reference sequence). V was cut by 6 bases and J by 4 bases, with 15 bases left in between. The CDR3 has 15 residues. Isolating PBMCs gave at least 6 million of these cells per sample. In addition, the sample was reused for a study of T cells of mothers and their children. That paper adds: Sequencing returned over 8 million TCR beta CDR3 reads per mother and 3 million to 3.5 million per child.

This clonotype was sampled from a boy under 18 in good health. Material for sequencing was blood. V gene TRBV6-6 combines with J gene TRBJ1-4, with D uncertain. CDR3 bases: TGTGCCAGCAGGGACCCATGGATCAATAATGAAAAACTGTTTTTT. Translating gives CASRDPWINNEKLFF.